These 25 T cell receptor beta chains were sequenced from one sample in a study of identical twins. Each CDR3 protein gets one entry after TCRdb re-called the 5' RACE reads with MiXCR. Of some 590,000 distinct CDR3 sequences in the sample, around 9.6% were seen once. This sample was also put to use in a study of yellow fever vaccine responses in identical twins.

Sequences were obtained from PBMCs. The receptors here all came from a woman younger than 35 in good health.

This clonotype was recorded many times. The gene calls are TRBV6-1 and TRBJ1-5; D might be TRBD1 (5 bases). This CDR3 is 15 amino acids long. Germline CDR1 and CDR2: MNHNS and SASEGT. The V gene lost 6 bases and the J gene lost 1 base, with 13 bases spanning the gap. CDR3 loop: CASSQGLPSNQPQHF. The DNA of the CDR3 is TGTGCCAGCAGCCAGGGCTTACCGAGCAATCAGCCCCAGCATTTT.

This clonotype was found many times. The chain is built from TRBV12-3 or TRBV12-4 and TRBJ1-6; 9 bases align to TRBD1. The CDR3 is made up of 16 amino acids. V lost 6 bases to trimming and J lost 7 bases; unmatched junction nucleotides: 10. The CDR3 sequence: CASSYYTGTGNSPLHF. In nucleotides, the CDR3 is TGTGCCAGCAGCTACTACACCGGGACAGGGAATTCACCCCTCCACTTT.

The table lists this clonotype with a few counts. V is TRBV12-3 or TRBV12-4 and J is TRBJ2-1; D may be TRBD1 or TRBD2 (5 bases each). This CDR3 spans 14 amino acids. With 1 base removed from V and 7 bases from J, the gap between germline ends came to 11 bases. CDR3 DNA: TGTGCCAGCAGTTTAGAAGGGGCGGGTAATGAGCAGTTCTTC. Translating gives CASSLEGAGNEQFF.

V gene TRBV7-3 combines with J gene TRBJ2-5, with 9 positions matching TRBD2. The CDR3 is made up of 14 amino acids. The germline gives CDR1 SGHTA, CDR2 FQGTGA. The V and J ends lost 5 bases and 2 bases, in that order; junction bases with no gene match: 3. Written as DNA, the CDR3 is TGTGCCAGCAGCGAGACTAGCGGACAAGAGACCCAGTACTTC. It encodes CASSETSGQETQYF. The full variable domain, with the rest looked up from reference TRBV7-3 and TRBJ2-5, is GAGVSQTPSNKVTEKGKYVELRCDPISGHTALYWYRQSLGQGPEFLIYFQGTGAADDSGLPNDRFFAVRPEGSVSTLKIQRTERGDSAVYLCASSETSGQETQYFGPGTRLLVL.

The gene calls are TRBV11-2 and TRBJ2-7; TRBD1 aligns across 8 bases. Trimming took 1 base from V and 6 from J; bases not matched to a gene: 11. The CDR3 extends over 16 amino acids. Germline CDR1 is SGHAT and CDR2 is FQNNGV. DNA for the CDR3: TGTGCCAGCAGCTTAGCGGGCCAGGGGGCAGGGAGCGAGCAGTACTTC. Translation gives CASSLAGQGAGSEQYF.

The rearrangement uses TRBV24-1 and TRBJ2-2, with a tentative D call TRBD1 (5 bases). The CDR3 spans 16 residues. CDR1 is KGHDR, CDR2 SFDVKD, per germline. The V end lost 0 bases, the J end lost 4 bases, and 11 bases lay between the germline ends. The CDR3 loop reads CATSDLGIQGTGELFF. CDR3 sequence (DNA): TGTGCCACCAGTGATTTGGGCATTCAGGGCACCGGGGAGCTGTTTTTT.

This clonotype was counted at least ten times. The gene calls are TRBV28 and TRBJ2-7; unclear D gene. Deletions cut 1 base from V and 0 bases from J, with 7 bases between. The CDR3 covers 14 residues. CDR1 is MDHEN, CDR2 SYDVKM, per germline. Here the CDR3 DNA reads TGTGCCAGCAGTTTATTTGGTTTCTCCTACGAGCAGTACTTC. Protein product: CASSLFGFSYEQYF.

V is TRBV4-1 and J is TRBJ2-5; 8 bases map to TRBD2. The J segment lost 2 bases and the V segment lost 4 bases, leaving 9 bases of the junction unmatched. CDR1 and CDR2 from the germline V gene are MGHRA and YSYEKL. The CDR3 covers 16 residues. CDR3 in amino acids: CASSRSSGIGQETQYF. CDR3 bases: TGCGCCAGCAGCCGGAGTAGCGGGATCGGGCAAGAGACCCAGTACTTC.

This clonotype was picked up many times. The chain has TRBV4-1 and TRBJ1-1; D is unresolved. Trimming removed 7 bases from V and 1 base from J, with 13 bases in between. The CDR3 is made up of 14 amino acids. Per the germline V gene, CDR1 is MGHRA and CDR2 is YSYEKL. CDR3 bases: TGCGCCAGCACTGAAGACGTAGGGAACACTGAAGCTTTCTTT. It translates to CASTEDVGNTEAFF.

This clonotype came up a few times. The J gene is TRBJ1-5, the V gene TRBV24-1; D is undetermined. In germline, CDR1 is KGHDR, CDR2 SFDVKD. This CDR3 region has 13 residues. Between the trimmed V and J ends, which lost 11 bases and 1 base, there was a span of 11 bases. CDR3 bases: TGTGCCATCAGGATGATGAGCAATCAGCCCCAGCATTTT. Translated, it gives CAIRMMSNQPQHF.

This clonotype was recorded a few times. The V gene is TRBV27, the J gene TRBJ2-1, with 9 bases that match TRBD2. The CDR3 consists of 16 residues. The J segment lost 4 bases and the V segment lost 5 bases, leaving 9 bases of the junction unmatched. The germline gives CDR1 MNHEY, CDR2 SMNVEV (reference sequence). The CDR3 DNA is TGTGCCAGCAGTGGAATAGCGGGGGTCCTTTACAATGAGCAGTTCTTC. This codes for CASSGIAGVLYNEQFF.

A few counts support this clonotype. The rearrangement uses TRBV3-1 and TRBJ2-5, with D hard to call. The CDR3 extends over 14 amino acids. Trimming removed 4 bases at V and 3 bases at J, with 12 bases between. The germline V gene encodes CDR1 LGHDT and CDR2 YNNKEL (reference sequence). CDR3 region: CASSRTSTEETQYF. CDR3 in DNA: TGTGCCAGCAGCCGGACCAGCACAGAAGAGACCCAGTACTTC.

In this sample, this clonotype turned up a few times. The chain joins TRBV11-1 to TRBJ2-3, with 9 bases that match TRBD1. J was trimmed by 1 base and V by 3 bases; bases with no gene match: 14. The CDR3 consists of 19 residues. Germline V gene sequence: CDR1 SGHAT, CDR2 FQDESV (reference sequence). CDR3 nucleotides: TGTGCCAGCAGCTTCGAACAGGGGGCGCTTAATGGTGGCACAGATACGCAGTATTTT. This gives the protein CASSFEQGALNGGTDTQYF.

The chain recombines TRBV28 with TRBJ2-7, with 9 bases aligning to TRBD1. The CDR3 is made up of 15 amino acids. The germline V gene encodes CDR1 MDHEN and CDR2 SYDVKM. The V segment lost 6 bases and the J segment 1 base; nucleotides outside the gene matches: 7. In DNA form, the CDR3 reads TGTGCCAGCAGCAATGGGGGGACAGGGTCCTACGAGCAGTACTTC. This codes for CASSNGGTGSYEQYF.

There are a few counts of this clonotype. The chain carries TRBV25-1 and TRBJ1-1; 7 positions agree with TRBD1. The V segment lost 3 bases and the J segment 6 bases; nucleotides outside the gene matches: 7. This CDR3 spans 14 amino acids. Per the germline V gene, CDR1 is MGHDK and CDR2 is SYGVNS. The CDR3, as DNA: TGTGCCAGCAGTGACGACAGGGTATGGGCTGAAGCTTTCTTT. Encoded protein: CASSDDRVWAEAFF.

The CDR3 nucleotides read TGTGCCAGCAGTTTTATCAGATCCTACAATGAGCAGTTCTTC. Its translation: CASSFIRSYNEQFF. The chain recombines TRBV12-3 or TRBV12-4 with TRBJ2-1; D gene unclear. Trimming removed 3 bases from V and 1 base from J, with 7 bases in between. The CDR3 has 14 residues.

The rearrangement links TRBV2 to TRBJ1-5, with D perhaps matching TRBD1 (5 bases). The germline V gene has CDR1 SNHLY and CDR2 FYNNEI. V lost 8 bases and J lost 3, with 8 bases in between. This CDR3 region has 12 residues. CDR3 sequence: CASGGINQPQHF. CDR3 DNA sequence: TGTGCCAGCGGGGGGATCAATCAGCCCCAGCATTTT.

As to this clonotype: A much larger clone lies a single base off, so this may be a read error. V and J are TRBV24-1 and TRBJ2-2, with 8 bases lining up with TRBD1. The germline V gene encodes CDR1 KGHDR and CDR2 SFDVKD. The CDR3 length is 16 residues. The chain's CDR3 is CATSDPRQGNTRELFF. DNA for the CDR3: TGTGCCACCAGTGATCCGCGACAGGGGAACACCAGGGAGCTGTTTTTT.

The chain carries TRBV7-9 and TRBJ2-3; possibly TRBD2 for D (6 bases). V shed 0 bases and J shed 4 bases, with 14 bases lying between them. Per the germline V gene, CDR1 is SEHNR and CDR2 is FQNEAQ (reference sequence). The length of the CDR3 is 16 residues. CDR3 bases: TGTGCCAGCAGCTTAGCTGGTAGCTCGGGAGCAGATACGCAGTATTTT. It encodes CASSLAGSSGADTQYF. Looking up the rest from reference TRBV7-9 and TRBJ2-3 gives the full variable domain: DTGVSQNPRHKITKRGQNVTFRCDPISEHNRLYWYRQTLGQGPEFLTYFQNEAQLEKSRLLSDRFSAERPKGSFSTLEIQRTEQGDSAMYLCASSLAGSSGADTQYFGPGTRLTVL.

This clonotype was observed a few times. This chain joins TRBV5-5 and TRBJ1-5; a weak D match, TRBD1 (5 bases). Per germline, CDR1 SGHKS and CDR2 YYEKEE (reference sequence). Trimming took 2 bases from V and 4 from J, leaving 13 bases between them. This CDR3 has 15 amino acids. CDR3 nucleotide sequence: TGTGCCAGCAGCTTTACGTGGGACTCAAATCAGCCCCAGCATTTT. It yields the protein CASSFTWDSNQPQHF.

There are a few counts of this clonotype. V usage is TRBV6-2 or TRBV6-3 and J usage is TRBJ2-1, with D perhaps matching TRBD2 (5 bases). Germline V CDR1 and CDR2: MNHEY, SVGEGT. This CDR3 region has 12 residues. Deletions cut 7 bases from V and 7 bases from J, with 11 bases between. The chain's CDR3 is CASINWENEQFF. As DNA, the CDR3 is TGTGCCAGCATTAATTGGGAGAATGAGCAGTTCTTC.

This rearrangement joins TRBV5-4 to TRBJ2-1; the match to TRBD1 covers 9 bases. Unmatched junction bases numbered 8, after V lost 2 bases and J lost 5 bases. Germline V CDR1 and CDR2: SGHNT, YYREEE (reference sequence). CDR3 length equals 16 residues. This CDR3 is CASSFVRDRAHNEQFF. The CDR3 DNA sequence: TGTGCCAGCAGCTTCGTCAGGGACAGGGCCCACAATGAGCAGTTCTTC.

This clonotype was observed many times. V usage is TRBV6-2 or TRBV6-3 and J usage is TRBJ2-3; D is unresolved. The CDR3 runs to 14 residues. Trimming removed 7 bases at V and 6 bases at J, with 17 bases between. Looked up from germline, CDR1 is MNHEY and CDR2 is SVGEGT. The CDR3 loop is CASINPGRWDTQYF. The CDR3, as DNA: TGTGCCAGCATCAACCCCGGACGTTGGGATACGCAGTATTTT.

Only a few counts were recorded for this clonotype. The chain couples TRBV7-2 to TRBJ2-3, with D maybe TRBD1 (5 bases). V shed 0 bases and J shed 4 bases, with 23 bases lying between them. Germline V gives CDR1 SGHTA, CDR2 FQGNSA. The CDR3 runs 19 residues. The CDR3 reads CASSLAFLRTNPHADTQYF. CDR3 nucleotide sequence: TGTGCCAGCAGCTTAGCGTTTTTGAGGACAAACCCGCACGCAGATACGCAGTATTTT.

This clonotype was seen more than once but under ten times. J is TRBJ2-4 and V is TRBV5-1, with D possibly called TRBD1 or TRBD2 (6 bases each). Germline CDR1 reads SGHRS; CDR2 reads YFSETQ. Trimming took off 3 bases at V and 4 bases at J, with 20 bases between the two ends. The CDR3 length is 17 residues. The CDR3 loop is CASSSLEGGAGKNIQYF. Here the CDR3 DNA reads TGCGCCAGCAGCTCGTTGGAGGGGGGCGCCGGGAAAAACATTCAGTACTTC.